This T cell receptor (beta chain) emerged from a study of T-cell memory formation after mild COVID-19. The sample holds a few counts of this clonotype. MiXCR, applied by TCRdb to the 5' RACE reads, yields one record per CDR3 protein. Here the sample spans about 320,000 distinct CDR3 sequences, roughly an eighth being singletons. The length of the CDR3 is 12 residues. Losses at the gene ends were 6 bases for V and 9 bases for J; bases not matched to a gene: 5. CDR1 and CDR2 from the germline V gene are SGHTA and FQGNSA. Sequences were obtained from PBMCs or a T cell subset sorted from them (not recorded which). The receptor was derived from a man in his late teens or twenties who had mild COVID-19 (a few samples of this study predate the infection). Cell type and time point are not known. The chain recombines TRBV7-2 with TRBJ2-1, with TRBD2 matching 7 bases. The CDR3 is CASRRELGEQFF. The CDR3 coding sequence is TGTGCCAGCAGGCGGGAGTTAGGTGAGCAGTTCTTC.